A single sample is the source of the 31 T cell receptor beta chains below, sequenced in a study of cytomegalovirus exposure and HLA in healthy donors. The PCR made use of 60 Vbeta and 13 Jbeta primers. Here immunoSEQ multiplex PCR was the method, and the copy in TCRdb shows in-frame clones only, minus some. The profile covers about 110,000 clones, with roughly 80% appearing a single time and about 5% taken by the ten largest. The sequenced material came from PBMCs. The receptor set was obtained from a female donor in good health and CMV-seropositive.

This clone was observed a single time. V and J are TRBV19 and TRBJ1-5, with D uncertain. V was shortened by 5 bases and J by 6 bases, with 14 bases between the two germline ends. The length of the CDR3 is 14 residues. Germline CDR1 LNHDA, CDR2 SQIVND (reference sequence). CDR3: CASSLTREGQPQHF. CDR3 in DNA: TGTGCCAGTAGTCTGACCCGGGAGGGTCAGCCCCAGCATTTT.

J is TRBJ2-7 and V is TRBV28; maybe TRBD2 (6 bases). Between the trimmed V and J ends, which lost 3 bases and 0 bases, there was a span of 9 bases. Germline V gives CDR1 MDHEN, CDR2 SYDVKM. The CDR3 has 14 residues. In DNA, the CDR3 is TGTGCCAGCAGTTTCGTCGGGAGCTCCTACGAGCAGTACTTC. Its protein is CASSFVGSSYEQYF.

The V and J genes are TRBV5-1 and TRBJ1-1, with 7 nucleotides matching TRBD1. V dropped 5 bases and J dropped 8; count of bases not matched to a gene: 12. This CDR3 contains 14 residues. Germline V gene lookup returns CDR1 SGHRS and CDR2 YFSETQ. The CDR3 spells CASSQGSTGAEAFF. The CDR3 DNA reads TGCGCCAGCAGTCAAGGGTCCACAGGGGCCGAAGCTTTCTTT. Full variable domain (remainder filled in from reference TRBV5-1 and TRBJ1-1): KAGVTQTPRYLIKTRGQQVTLSCSPISGHRSVSWYQQTPGQGLQFLFEYFSETQRNKGNFPGRFSGRQFSNSRSEMNVSTLELGDSALYLCASSQGSTGAEAFFGQGTRLTVV.

The chain links TRBV6-5 to TRBJ2-2, with TRBD1 matching 8 bases. J lost 4 bases, V lost 5 bases, and 6 bases had no gene match. The germline gives CDR1 MNHEY, CDR2 SVGAGI. The CDR3 is 15 residues long. This chain's CDR3 is CASSPGGAGTGELFF. CDR3 sequence (DNA): TGTGCCAGCAGTCCAGGGGGCGCAGGCACCGGGGAGCTGTTTTTT.

This chain's CDR3 is CASSAQGDYGYTF. The CDR3 DNA follows: TGCGCCAGCAGTGCACAGGGTGACTATGGCTACACCTTC. The chain is built from TRBV10-2 and TRBJ1-2; a possible D gene is TRBD1 (6 bases). The CDR3 runs 13 residues. Germline CDR1 is WSHSY and CDR2 is SAAADI. V was pared by 4 bases and J by 3 bases, with 9 bases between.

The CDR3 reads CASSSRQGSGEQYF. In DNA form, the CDR3 reads TGTGCCAGCAGCTCCCGACAGGGCTCCGGCGAGCAGTACTTC. The chain recombines TRBV9 with TRBJ2-7; 7 positions match TRBD1. The CDR3 extends over 14 amino acids. The junction had 10 bases not matched to a gene; V was cut back by 4 bases and J by 6 bases. CDR1 and CDR2 from the germline V gene are SGDLS and YYNGEE. The full variable domain, rest sourced from reference TRBV9 and TRBJ2-7, is DSGVTQTPKHLITATGQRVTLRCSPRSGDLSVYWYQQSLDQGLQFLIQYYNGEERAKGNILERFSAQQFPDLHSELNLSSLELGDSALYFCASSSRQGSGEQYFGPGTRLTVT.

This chain joins TRBV4-1 and TRBJ2-4; unclear D gene. The ends were cut back, 3 bases at V and 6 bases at J, with 9 bases in the middle. Germline V gene data show CDR1 as MGHRA and CDR2 as YSYEKL. The CDR3 has 13 amino acids. The CDR3 DNA reads as TGCGCCAGCAGCCAGCCAGGTTCAAACATTCAGTACTTC. It translates to CASSQPGSNIQYF.

V gene TRBV6-1 combines with J gene TRBJ2-1; D gene ambiguous. The CDR3 is 13 residues long. CDR1 is MNHNS and CDR2 is SASEGT in the germline V gene. V was pared by 8 bases and J by 5 bases, with 13 bases between. The CDR3 nucleotides read TGTGCCAGCGTGGCTAGTTCCAACAATGAGCAGTTCTTC. Protein: CASVASSNNEQFF.

The chain carries TRBV10-3 and TRBJ1-1, with 12 bases fitting TRBD1. Germline CDR1 ENHRY, CDR2 SYGVKD. Germline trimming cut 5 bases from V and 5 bases from J; bases unmatched to any gene: 9. The CDR3 contains 16 residues. The CDR3 DNA follows: TGTGCCATCAGTCCGGGACAGGGGGCCTCGAGGACTGAAGCTTTCTTT. It specifies CAISPGQGASRTEAFF.

This chain uses TRBV7-9 with TRBJ2-3; 13 bases align to TRBD2. V gave up 5 bases and J gave up 1 base; unmatched junction bases: 3. Per germline, CDR1 SEHNR and CDR2 FQNEAQ (reference sequence). The CDR3 is made up of 16 amino acids. CDR3 sequence (DNA): TGTGCCAGCAGCGAAGGACTAGCGGGGGGCACAGATACGCAGTATTTT. Encoded protein: CASSEGLAGGTDTQYF.

The gene calls are TRBV7-9 and TRBJ2-6; maybe TRBD1 (6 bases). Per germline, CDR1 SEHNR and CDR2 FQNEAQ (reference sequence). Trimming shortened V by 3 bases and J by 6 bases, and 12 bases separated the two germline ends. The CDR3 contains 15 residues. The CDR3 sequence: CASSFYREKANVLTF. The CDR3 DNA follows: TGTGCCAGCAGCTTCTACAGGGAAAAGGCCAACGTCCTGACTTTC. The full variable domain, completed using reference TRBV7-9 and TRBJ2-6, is DTGVSQNPRHKITKRGQNVTFRCDPISEHNRLYWYRQTLGQGPEFLTYFQNEAQLEKSRLLSDRFSAERPKGSFSTLEIQRTEQGDSAMYLCASSFYREKANVLTFGAGSRLTVL.

This sequence joins TRBV19 and TRBJ1-1; D is ambiguous. The V end was cut by 3 bases, the J end by 0 bases, with 5 bases between. Germline CDR1 LNHDA, CDR2 SQIVND (reference sequence). CDR3 length: 13 amino acids. The CDR3 bases are TGTGCCAGTAGTATCGGGATGAACACTGAAGCTTTCTTT. Its protein is CASSIGMNTEAFF.

The chain combines TRBV7-2 with TRBJ1-1; D perhaps matches TRBD1 (5 bases). This CDR3 contains 14 residues. Germline V lookup: CDR1 SGHTA, CDR2 FQGNSA. Trimming took 3 bases from V and 0 from J, leaving 8 bases between them. DNA of the CDR3: TGTGCCAGCAGCTTGGGGCTTATGAACACTGAAGCTTTCTTT. Protein sequence: CASSLGLMNTEAFF.

The chain uses TRBV20-1 and TRBJ2-1, with D tentatively TRBD2 (6 bases). Trimming took off 6 bases at V and 7 bases at J, with 10 bases between the two ends. This CDR3 has 11 residues. The germline CDR1 and CDR2 sequences are DFQATT and SNEGSKA (reference sequence). CDR3 region: CSAARGNEQFF. CDR3 sequence (DNA): TGCAGTGCAGCTCGGGGGAATGAGCAGTTCTTC.

This chain joins TRBV5-1 and TRBJ1-4, with D tentatively TRBD1 (6 bases). The CDR3 spans 14 residues. In germline, CDR1 is SGHRS, CDR2 YFSETQ. The V and J ends lost 0 bases and 7 bases respectively, with 10 bases between them. The CDR3 region has the DNA TGCGCCAGCAGCTTGGACAGGGTTGCTGAAAAACTGTTTTTT. This sequence encodes CASSLDRVAEKLFF.

J is TRBJ2-1 and V is TRBV27; D call uncertain. Trimming shortened V by 0 bases and J by 3 bases, and 6 bases separated the two germline ends. In germline, CDR1 is MNHEY, CDR2 SMNVEV (reference sequence). The length of the CDR3 is 14 residues. The CDR3 sequence is CASSLSAGYNEQFF. The CDR3 nucleotides read TGTGCCAGCAGTTTATCAGCAGGCTACAATGAGCAGTTCTTC.

The rearrangement links TRBV4-1 to TRBJ1-3, with 10 nucleotides matching TRBD1. V was clipped by 7 bases and J by 0 bases; unmatched bases: 12. CDR1 is MGHRA and CDR2 is YSYEKL in the germline V gene. This CDR3 is built from 18 residues. CDR3 sequence reads: CASKSLGTGEYSGNTIYF. DNA for the CDR3: TGCGCCAGCAAGTCCCTTGGGACAGGGGAGTACTCTGGAAACACCATATATTTT.

This sequence joins TRBV18 and TRBJ1-3; perhaps TRBD1 as D (5 bases). Deletions cut 4 bases from V and 9 bases from J, with 16 bases between. Germline CDR1 is KGHSH and CDR2 is LQKENI. The CDR3 loop spans 14 amino acids. CDR3 coding DNA: TGTGCCAGCTCACGGGAACAGGTGGAAAGCACCATATATTTT. This encodes CASSREQVESTIYF. Combining the CDR3 with reference TRBV18 and TRBJ1-3 gives the whole variable domain NAGVMQNPRHLVRRRGQEARLRCSPMKGHSHVYWYRQLPEEGLKFMVYLQKENIIDESGMPKERFSAEFPKEGPSILRIQQVVRGDSAAYFCASSREQVESTIYFGEGSWLTVV.

The V and J genes are TRBV10-3 and TRBJ2-2; perhaps TRBD2 as D (6 bases). Germline V lookup: CDR1 ENHRY, CDR2 SYGVKD. The CDR3 runs to 14 residues. The V end lost 11 bases, the J end lost 1 base, and 14 bases lay between the germline ends. The DNA for the CDR3 is TGTGCCGCTCGCCGGGGGAAGAACACCGGGGAGCTGTTTTTT. It specifies CAARRGKNTGELFF.

This clone was recorded only once. The rearrangement uses TRBV7-8 and TRBJ2-3; D is possibly TRBD2 (6 bases). V lost 5 bases and J 2 bases, leaving 23 bases between the germline ends. This CDR3 has 18 amino acids. Germline CDR1 reads SGHVS; CDR2 reads FQNEAQ. The CDR3 here is CASSPGDKGPALTDTQYF. For the CDR3, the DNA is TGTGCCAGCAGCCCGGGAGACAAAGGCCCTGCTCTCACAGATACGCAGTATTTT. Looking up the rest from reference TRBV7-8 and TRBJ2-3 gives the full variable domain: GAGVSQSPRYKVAKRGQDVALRCDPISGHVSLFWYQQALGQGPEFLTYFQNEAQLDKSGLPSDRFFAERPEGSVSTLKIQRTQQEDSAVYLCASSPGDKGPALTDTQYFGPGTRLTVL.

The chain recombines TRBV18 with TRBJ2-6; 7 bases fit TRBD1. The CDR3 contains 15 residues. Germline V lookup: CDR1 KGHSH, CDR2 LQKENI. V lost 5 bases to trimming and J lost 2 bases; unmatched junction nucleotides: 3. Written as DNA, the CDR3 is TGTGCCAGCTCAGTAACAGGGGCTGGGGCCAACGTCCTGACTTTC. This gives the protein CASSVTGAGANVLTF.

For this clone: One end of the junction varies from germline; a read error may be responsible. The DNA of the CDR3 is TGTGCTAGCAGCCCGGCTAGCGGGGGACAATACAATGAGCAGTTCTTC. Protein product: CASSPASGGQYNEQFF. This sequence joins TRBV7-7 and TRBJ2-1, with 10 bases aligning to TRBD2. The CDR3 loop spans 16 amino acids. Germline CDR1 SSHAT, CDR2 FNYEAQ (reference sequence).

Notes on this clone: This sample also contains other DNA sequences that code for the same CDR3. This chain uses TRBV7-9 with TRBJ1-1, with D unclear. The germline gives CDR1 SEHNR, CDR2 FQNEAQ (reference sequence). Trimming removed 1 base at V and 2 bases at J, with 11 bases between. The length of the CDR3 is 15 residues. In nucleotides, the CDR3 is TGTGCCAGCAGCTTAGACCTGTCGCTAAACACTGAAGCTTTCTTT. This gives the protein CASSLDLSLNTEAFF.

The V and J genes are TRBV28 and TRBJ2-7; D is possibly TRBD1 (5 bases). Trimming shortened V by 4 bases and J by 0 bases, and 10 bases separated the two germline ends. Looked up from germline, CDR1 is MDHEN and CDR2 is SYDVKM. This CDR3 is 14 amino acids long. The CDR3 loop is CASSSTVSSYEQYF. CDR3 DNA sequence: TGTGCCAGCAGTTCGACAGTTAGCTCCTACGAGCAGTACTTC.

The V call is TRBV7-8, the J call TRBJ1-2, with D perhaps TRBD1 (6 bases). CDR3 length equals 14 residues. Germline values: CDR1 SGHVS, CDR2 FQNEAQ. Trimming stripped 4 bases from V and 4 bases from J, with 13 bases between. CDR3 nucleotides: TGTGCCAGCAGCTCCAGAGCACAGGGCTATGGCTACACCTTC. Protein: CASSSRAQGYGYTF. The full variable domain, in which reference TRBV7-8 and TRBJ1-2 provide the parts outside the CDR3, is GAGVSQSPRYKVAKRGQDVALRCDPISGHVSLFWYQQALGQGPEFLTYFQNEAQLDKSGLPSDRFFAERPEGSVSTLKIQRTQQEDSAVYLCASSSRAQGYGYTFGSGTRLTVV.

This clone has more than one count but fewer than ten. CDR3 amino acids: CASSYRDSAYEQYF. The CDR3 coding sequence is TGTGCCAGCAGCTACCGAGACTCCGCCTACGAGCAGTACTTC. The rearrangement joins TRBV13 to TRBJ2-7; no firm D call. The CDR3 has 14 residues. V was clipped by 4 bases and J by 2 bases, with 12 bases between them. Germline V lookup: CDR1 PRHDT, CDR2 FYEKMQ (reference sequence).

CDR3 sequence reads: CASRSLGETQYF. The CDR3, as DNA: TGTGCCAGCAGATCCCTCGGGGAGACCCAGTACTTC. The rearrangement links TRBV6-4 to TRBJ2-5; D unresolved. Germline CDR1 reads MRHNA; CDR2 reads SNTAGT. The V end was cut by 6 bases, the J end by 5 bases, with 10 bases between. This CDR3 is 12 amino acids long.

This rearrangement joins TRBV27 to TRBJ2-1; TRBD2 might be the D (5 bases). Germline-derived CDR1 and CDR2 are MNHEY and SMNVEV (reference sequence). The CDR3 spans 15 residues. The V and J ends lost 4 bases and 7 bases respectively, with 17 bases between them. In DNA form, the CDR3 reads TGTGCCAGCAGTTCGAGGGTGGCTGCCTTGAATGAGCAGTTCTTC. Its protein is CASSSRVAALNEQFF.

The chain joins TRBV6-5 to TRBJ1-1; no definite D call. The CDR3 totals 15 residues. CDR1 and CDR2 (germline): MNHEY, SVGAGI. The V end was cut by 6 bases, the J end by 1 base, with 15 bases between. CDR3 bases: TGTGCCAGCAGCCCATTCGAGACGGGGAACACTGAAGCTTTCTTT. This encodes CASSPFETGNTEAFF.

This sequence joins TRBV27 and TRBJ1-6, with TRBD1 as a possible D gene (6 bases). CDR1 is MNHEY and CDR2 is SMNVEV in the germline V gene (reference sequence). This CDR3 is 17 amino acids long. V was cut by 2 bases and J by 2 bases, with 13 bases left in between. This chain's CDR3 is CASSLETGQTYNSPLHF. The CDR3 DNA sequence: TGTGCCAGCAGTTTAGAAACAGGGCAGACCTATAATTCACCCCTCCACTTT.

The chain joins TRBV18 to TRBJ2-2; TRBD2 is a possible D gene (6 bases). The CDR3 runs 19 residues. Trimming pared 2 bases from V and 0 bases from J, leaving 19 bases between. Germline CDR1 reads KGHSH; CDR2 reads LQKENI. CDR3 nucleotides: TGTGCCAGCTCACCAAAGCTGGGTAGCGGAGTTACGAACACCGGGGAGCTGTTTTTT. Encoded protein: CASSPKLGSGVTNTGELFF.